This T cell receptor (beta chain) was retrieved from a study of blood T cell repertoires in COVID-19. Study as a whole: T cells, B-cell-depleted T cells, or PBMCs provided the cDNA or gDNA that served as material.

The CDR3 contains 14 residues. V dropped 0 bases and J dropped 9 bases, with 13 bases sitting between them. Per the germline V gene, CDR1 is SGDLS and CDR2 is YYNGEE. The participants were between about 18 and 95 years old and came from about two dozen US areas. Recovery meant two consecutive negative NP/OP PCR tests, professional clearance, or resolved symptoms. Sequencing used immunoSEQ multiplex PCR; TCRdb keeps in-frame clones, though not all of them. Of a few hundred thousand clones in the sample, roughly 87% were seen once. The sequence was collected from a woman in her 30s who had recovered from COVID-19. The V gene is TRBV9, the J gene TRBJ1-5, with a weak D call TRBD1 (5 bases). The sequenced sample consisted of PBMCs or T cells enriched from blood (not recorded which). The CDR3: CASSVDGAPGPQHF. For the CDR3, the DNA is TGTGCCAGCAGCGTAGATGGGGCCCCAGGGCCCCAGCATTTT.